This is a list of T cell receptor beta chains from one sample in a study of T cell changes during pregnancy in multiple sclerosis. The repertoire was sequenced with immunoSEQ multiplex PCR; TCRdb's copy has only in-frame clones and lacks some. The data hold approximately 120,000 clones, with about 95% observed a single time. The sample consisted of peripheral blood, taken after pregnancy. The receptors originated from a female donor with multiple sclerosis, enrolled in a pregnancy study. CDR3s include the opening cysteine and the closing phenylalanine or tryptophan. A D gene is named only where the DNA matches it firmly.

v_call: TRBV30
j_call: TRBJ2-2
d_call: TRBD1
cdr3_nt: TGTGCCTGGATTGGACAGGGTTTCACCGGGGAGCTGTTTTTT
cdr3_aa: CAWIGQGFTGELFF

v_call: TRBV11-2
j_call: TRBJ2-7
d_call: TRBD1
cdr3_nt: TGTGCCAGCACCGACGGACAGGGCCGCTCCTACGAGCAGTACTTC
cdr3_aa: CASTDGQGRSYEQYF

v_call: TRBV7-5
j_call: TRBJ2-7
d_call: -
cdr3_nt: TGTGCCAGAAGGAGCCCCCAGGAAAGAATTACCTACGAGCAGTACTTC
cdr3_aa: CARRSPQERITYEQYF

v_call: TRBV5-1
j_call: TRBJ2-5
d_call: TRBD1
cdr3_nt: TGCGCCAGCGCGGACAGGGGAGGAGAGACCCAGTACTTC
cdr3_aa: CASADRGGETQYF

v_call: TRBV6-5
j_call: TRBJ2-7
d_call: -
cdr3_nt: TGTGCCAGCAGCCAGACAGGTTACGAGCAGTACTTC
cdr3_aa: CASSQTGYEQYF

v_call: TRBV7-9
j_call: TRBJ1-5
d_call: TRBD1
cdr3_nt: TGTGCCAGCAGCCCAGGACAGGGGGAGAATCAGCCCCAGCATTTT
cdr3_aa: CASSPGQGENQPQHF

v_call: TRBV30
j_call: TRBJ2-7
d_call: -
cdr3_nt: TGTGCCTGGGGGGGGATCAACTACGAGCAGTACTTC
cdr3_aa: CAWGGINYEQYF

v_call: TRBV5-1
j_call: TRBJ2-6
d_call: TRBD1
cdr3_nt: TGCGCCAGCAGCTCAGGGGTCGGGACAGGGGCCCCTGGGGCCAACGTCCTGACTTTC
cdr3_aa: CASSSGVGTGAPGANVLTF

v_call: TRBV5-5
j_call: TRBJ1-1
d_call: -
cdr3_nt: TGTGCCAGCAGCTTGGCGGTCTGGACAGCAGGGAACACTGAAGCTTTCTTT
cdr3_aa: CASSLAVWTAGNTEAFF

v_call: TRBV6-6
j_call: TRBJ1-5
d_call: -
cdr3_nt: TGTGCCAGCAGAGGGGGATATAGCAATCAGCCCCAGCATTTT
cdr3_aa: CASRGGYSNQPQHF

v_call: TRBV29-1
j_call: TRBJ2-2
d_call: TRBD2
cdr3_nt: TGCAGCGTTGCGGGAGGGGACACCGGGGAGCTGTTTTTT
cdr3_aa: CSVAGGDTGELFF

v_call: TRBV6-1
j_call: TRBJ2-7
d_call: -
cdr3_nt: TGTGCCAGTAGAGACAGCTACGAGCAGTACTTC
cdr3_aa: CASRDSYEQYF

v_call: TRBV28
j_call: TRBJ2-7
d_call: TRBD2
cdr3_nt: TGTGCCAGCAGTTTTCGCGGGAGTGGTTACGAGCAGTACTTC
cdr3_aa: CASSFRGSGYEQYF

v_call: TRBV28
j_call: TRBJ2-7
d_call: -
cdr3_nt: TGTGCCAGCAGTTTACCAGGTGGCTACGAGCAGTACTTC
cdr3_aa: CASSLPGGYEQYF

v_call: TRBV4-2
j_call: TRBJ2-5
d_call: -
cdr3_nt: TGTGCCAGCAGCCAAGTAGCTAGGGGGGAGACCCAGTACTTC
cdr3_aa: CASSQVARGETQYF

v_call: TRBV28
j_call: TRBJ2-7
d_call: TRBD2
cdr3_nt: TGTGCCAGCAGAAAGAGACTAGCGGAGTCCTACGAGCAGTACTTC
cdr3_aa: CASRKRLAESYEQYF

v_call: TRBV6-1
j_call: TRBJ1-5
d_call: -
cdr3_nt: TGTGCCAGCAGTCTCGGGGTGCGGCAGCCCCAGCATTTT
cdr3_aa: CASSLGVRQPQHF

v_call: TRBV5-6
j_call: TRBJ2-3
d_call: -
cdr3_nt: TGTGCCAGCAGCTTGTCTAGCACAGATACGCAGTATTTT
cdr3_aa: CASSLSSTDTQYF

v_call: TRBV28
j_call: TRBJ2-2
d_call: -
cdr3_nt: TGTGCCAGCAGTCAAGGGGGGGGACCTGTGCGTGGCGGGGAGCTGTTTTTT
cdr3_aa: CASSQGGGPVRGGELFF

v_call: TRBV28
j_call: TRBJ1-1
d_call: TRBD1
cdr3_nt: TGTGCCAGCAGCCCTGGGACAGAAAACACTGAAGCTTTCTTT
cdr3_aa: CASSPGTENTEAFF

v_call: TRBV4-1
j_call: TRBJ1-5
d_call: -
cdr3_nt: TGCGCCAGCAGCCAAGTCGGGGGTTTCGAGCCCCAGCATTTT
cdr3_aa: CASSQVGGFEPQHF

v_call: TRBV6-6
j_call: TRBJ2-7
d_call: TRBD1
cdr3_nt: TGTGCCAGCAGTTTACCTCCCGGGACAGGAAACTACGAGCAGTACTTC
cdr3_aa: CASSLPPGTGNYEQYF

v_call: TRBV11-2
j_call: TRBJ1-5
d_call: -
cdr3_nt: TGTGCCAGCAGCTTAGACTCAGTACAGGGTGGGCGAATCGGTGATCAGCCCCAGCATTTT
cdr3_aa: CASSLDSVQGGRIGDQPQHF

v_call: TRBV7-6
j_call: TRBJ2-7
d_call: TRBD2
cdr3_nt: TGTGCCAGCAGCGTGGGGGTCCTAGCGGGAAACGAGCAGTACTTC
cdr3_aa: CASSVGVLAGNEQYF

v_call: TRBV7-2
j_call: TRBJ2-7
d_call: TRBD2
cdr3_nt: TGTGCCAGCAGCCTGGGACTAGCGGGAGTAGGCTACGAGCAGTACTTC
cdr3_aa: CASSLGLAGVGYEQYF

v_call: TRBV7-9
j_call: TRBJ2-2
d_call: -
cdr3_nt: TGTGCCAGCAGCTGGGTAGGACTGAACACCGGGGAGCTGTTTTTT
cdr3_aa: CASSWVGLNTGELFF

v_call: TRBV2
j_call: TRBJ2-7
d_call: TRBD2
cdr3_nt: TGTGCCAGCAGTGTTGTCCTAGCGGCCGAGCAGTACTTC
cdr3_aa: CASSVVLAAEQYF

v_call: TRBV6-5
j_call: TRBJ2-3
d_call: TRBD1
cdr3_nt: TGTGCCAGCGGACAGGGCACAGATACGCAGTATTTT
cdr3_aa: CASGQGTDTQYF

v_call: TRBV19
j_call: TRBJ2-1
d_call: TRBD1
cdr3_nt: TGTGCCAGTAGTTGGGGGACAGACAATGAGCAGTTCTTC
cdr3_aa: CASSWGTDNEQFF

v_call: TRBV5-1
j_call: TRBJ2-1
d_call: TRBD2
cdr3_nt: TGCGCCAGCAGCTCGGGACTAGCGGGAGGAAGCTCCTACAATGAGCAGTTCTTC
cdr3_aa: CASSSGLAGGSSYNEQFF

v_call: TRBV9
j_call: TRBJ2-7
d_call: -
cdr3_nt: TGTGCCCTCAAAGGGGGCGGGACCTCCTACGAGCAGTACTTC
cdr3_aa: CALKGGGTSYEQYF

v_call: TRBV19
j_call: TRBJ1-1
d_call: -
cdr3_nt: TGTGCCAGTAGTATTAGTAGGGGTGCGAACACTGAAGCTTTCTTT
cdr3_aa: CASSISRGANTEAFF

v_call: TRBV9
j_call: TRBJ1-1
d_call: -
cdr3_nt: TGTGCCAGCAGCGAATCAGGGTTCGGCACTGAAGCTTTCTTT
cdr3_aa: CASSESGFGTEAFF